This is a list of T cell receptor beta chains from one sample in a study of blood T cell repertoires in COVID-19. Libraries were prepared by immunoSEQ multiplex PCR; TCRdb keeps only in-frame clonotypes and omits some of them. This sample has approximately 300,000 clones; 90% occur once, and the top ten carry more than 6%. Material: peripheral blood. These TCRs come from a young woman with COVID-19, enrolled during active disease. The CDR3 runs from the conserved cysteine through the conserved F or W. A D gene is named only where the DNA matches it firmly. Some rows mark clone size as missing; the rest say once, few, many or name a class of expanded clone.

>TRBV6-5|-|TRBD2|TRBJ2-3
CASSYLSGIADTQYF
TGTGCCAGCAGTTACCTTAGCGGGATAGCGGATACGCAGTATTTT
>TRBV6-5|-|-|TRBJ1-5
CASSYSRGGTQHF
TGTGCCAGCAGTTACTCGAGAGGCGGGACCCAGCATTTT
>TRBV5-6|-|TRBD1|TRBJ2-7
CASSYDRGYEQYF
TGTGCCAGCAGCTATGACAGGGGCTACGAGCAGTACTTC
>TRBV30|-|TRBD2|TRBJ2-5
CAWGSGSPPETQYF
TGTGCCTGGGGCAGCGGGAGTCCCCCAGAGACCCAGTACTTC
>TRBV7-2|few|-|TRBJ1-4
CASSAVATNEKLFF
TGTGCCAGCAGCGCGGTTGCAACTAATGAAAAACTGTTTTTT
>TRBV6-2/TRBV6-3|-|TRBD2|TRBJ2-6
CASSPSSGIRLGANVLTF
TGTGCCAGCAGTCCCTCTAGCGGGATTAGGCTTGGGGCCAACGTCCTGACTTTC
>TRBV5-1|-|TRBD2|TRBJ2-3
CASSRGSLSTDTQYF
TGCGCCAGCAGCCGCGGGAGTTTAAGCACAGATACGCAGTATTTT
>TRBV7-3|-|TRBD2|TRBJ2-2
CASSLQAGGPGELFF
TGTGCCAGCAGCCTACAAGCGGGAGGGCCCGGGGAGCTGTTTTTT
>TRBV5-6|-|-|TRBJ1-5
CASSLMGGSNQPQHF
TGTGCCAGCAGCTTGATGGGGGGGAGCAATCAGCCCCAGCATTTT
>TRBV3-1/TRBV3-2|few|-|TRBJ2-7
CASSQDLLAQYEQYF
TGTGCCAGCAGCCAAGATTTGCTAGCCCAGTACGAGCAGTACTTC
>TRBV5-6|-|-|TRBJ1-2
CASRGGYYGYTF
TGTGCCAGCAGGGGAGGTTACTATGGCTACACCTTC
>TRBV19|once|-|TRBJ1-1
CASSMDPTGTEAFF
TGTGCCAGTAGTATGGATCCGACAGGCACTGAAGCTTTCTTT
>TRBV14|few|-|TRBJ1-6
CASSQEGRSNSPLHF
TGTGCCAGCAGCCAAGAGGGGAGGTCGAATTCACCCCTCCACTTT
>TRBV19|-|-|TRBJ2-1
CASSSRFTGPEYNEQFF
TGTGCCAGTAGTTCCCGTTTTACAGGGCCCGAATACAATGAGCAGTTCTTC
>TRBV7-3|-|TRBD2|TRBJ2-2
CASSITSVGTGELFF
TGTGCCAGCAGCATAACTAGCGTAGGAACCGGGGAGCTGTTTTTT
>TRBV6-6|-|TRBD2|TRBJ2-7
CASSPLGGTYEQYF
TGTGCCAGCAGCCCGTTGGGGGGGACCTACGAGCAGTACTTC
>TRBV7-2|once|TRBD2|TRBJ2-2
CASSSVAGPNTGELFF
TGTGCCAGCAGTAGCGTAGCGGGACCGAACACCGGGGAGCTGTTTTTT
>TRBV28|-|-|TRBJ1-1
CASSLGGYMNTEAFF
TGTGCCAGCAGTTTAGGAGGGTACATGAACACTGAAGCTTTCTTT
>TRBV15|-|-|TRBJ1-6
CATSRDSNSPLHF
TGTGCCACCAGCAGAGATTCGAATTCACCCCTCCACTTT
>TRBV11-2|-|TRBD2|TRBJ2-1
CASRAGLAAYNEQFF
TGTGCCAGCAGGGCGGGGCTAGCGGCCTACAATGAGCAGTTCTTC
>TRBV30|-|-|TRBJ1-1
CACHRGEAFF
TGTGCCTGCCACCGGGGGGAAGCTTTCTTT
>TRBV19|-|TRBD1|TRBJ1-4
CASTRTGGNEKLFF
TGTGCCAGTACCAGGACAGGGGGCAATGAAAAACTGTTTTTT
>TRBV12-5|-|TRBD1|TRBJ1-5
CASGWVRDRAPNQPQHF
TGTGCTAGTGGTTGGGTCCGGGACAGGGCACCCAATCAGCCCCAGCATTTT
>TRBV7-9|-|-|TRBJ1-6
CASSQTQLDSPLHF
TGTGCCAGCAGCCAAACCCAGCTAGATTCACCCCTCCACTTT
>TRBV4-2|-|TRBD1|TRBJ1-2
CASSQEGTGGYGYTF
TGTGCCAGCAGCCAAGAAGGGACAGGGGGCTATGGCTACACCTTC
>TRBV5-4|-|-|TRBJ2-3
CASSLVDSPDTQYF
TGTGCCAGCAGCTTGGTGGACTCTCCAGATACGCAGTATTTT
>TRBV5-5|-|TRBD1|TRBJ1-2
CASSLTTGTARSVRFGYTF
TGTGCCAGCAGCTTAACTACCGGGACAGCCCGGTCAGTACGGTTTGGCTACACCTTC
>TRBV5-6|-|-|TRBJ1-2
CASSFKSGPPNYGYTF
TGTGCCAGCAGCTTCAAGTCAGGCCCCCCTAACTATGGCTACACCTTC
>TRBV10-2|-|-|TRBJ2-7
CASSDYYEQYF
TGCGCCAGCAGTGACTACTACGAGCAGTACTTC
>TRBV5-5|-|-|TRBJ2-1
CASSSYNEQFF
TGTGCCAGCAGCTCTTACAATGAGCAGTTCTTC
>TRBV27|-|TRBD1|TRBJ1-4
CASSPGPGTEYEKLFF
TGTGCCAGCAGTCCAGGACCCGGGACAGAATATGAAAAACTGTTTTTT
>TRBV7-3|-|TRBD2|TRBJ2-3
CASSLQAGGADTQYF
TGTGCCAGCAGCTTACAGGCGGGAGGCGCAGATACGCAGTATTTT
>TRBV6-4|-|-|TRBJ2-7
CASSADAGRAYEQYF
TGTGCCAGCAGTGCGGATGCGGGCCGAGCCTACGAGCAGTACTTC
>TRBV4-2|-|-|TRBJ1-1
CASSQDEASNTEAFF
TGTGCCAGCAGCCAAGATGAAGCCTCAAACACTGAAGCTTTCTTT
>TRBV20-1|-|-|TRBJ2-7
CSASFSGQTYEQYF
TGCAGTGCTAGTTTCAGCGGGCAGACCTACGAGCAGTACTTC
>TRBV7-2|-|TRBD1|TRBJ1-1
CASRNTGVAEAFF
TGTGCCAGCAGAAATACAGGGGTGGCTGAAGCTTTCTTT
>TRBV7-8|-|TRBD1|TRBJ1-1
CASSFGQGLNTEAFF
TGTGCCAGCAGCTTCGGACAGGGCCTGAACACTGAAGCTTTCTTT
>TRBV11-2|-|TRBD1|TRBJ2-6
CASSQQGAVSGANVLTF
TGTGCCAGCAGCCAGCAGGGGGCCGTCTCTGGGGCCAACGTCCTGACTTTC
>TRBV12-3/TRBV12-4|-|-|TRBJ2-5
CASSIDRRGTQYF
TGTGCCAGCAGCATCGATAGACGAGGGACCCAGTACTTC
>TRBV13|once|TRBD2|TRBJ2-1
CASSFGGGAGPDNEQFF
TGTGCCAGCAGCTTCGGCGGGGGGGCGGGACCCGACAATGAGCAGTTCTTC
>TRBV28|-|-|TRBJ2-5
CASSAIRETQYF
TGTGCCAGCAGTGCGATTCGCGAGACCCAGTACTTC
>TRBV7-9|-|TRBD1|TRBJ1-4
CASSPTGGNEKLFF
TGTGCCAGCAGCCCGACAGGGGGCAATGAAAAACTGTTTTTT
>TRBV6-5|-|-|TRBJ2-1
CASSRDIRHNEQFF
TGTGCCAGCAGCAGGGACATTAGACACAATGAGCAGTTCTTC
>TRBV3-1/TRBV3-2|-|-|TRBJ2-2
CASSTGSTGELFF
TGTGCCAGCAGTACAGGGTCGACCGGGGAGCTGTTTTTT
>TRBV9|-|-|TRBJ1-1
CASSVASGRTEAFF
TGTGCCAGCAGCGTAGCGTCTGGGCGCACTGAAGCTTTCTTT
>TRBV11-3|-|-|TRBJ2-1
CASSLVPDEQFF
TGTGCCAGCAGCTTAGTTCCGGATGAGCAGTTCTTC
>TRBV10-3|-|-|TRBJ1-4
CAIADPNEKLFF
TGTGCCATCGCGGATCCTAATGAAAAACTGTTTTTT
>TRBV30|once|TRBD2|TRBJ2-1
CAWSPSGRLNEQFF
TGTGCCTGGAGCCCGAGCGGGAGGTTAAATGAGCAGTTCTTC
>TRBV6-5|-|TRBD1|TRBJ1-2
CASSPGQGAGGYTF
TGTGCCAGCAGTCCAGGACAGGGGGCCGGTGGCTACACCTTC
>TRBV7-2|-|-|TRBJ1-2
CASSSLADLGYTF
TGTGCCAGCAGCTCCTTAGCGGATCTCGGCTACACCTTC
>TRBV19|-|-|TRBJ2-1
CASSIGTRGGEYNEQFF
TGTGCCAGTAGTATAGGTACTAGGGGGGGCGAATACAATGAGCAGTTCTTC
>TRBV7-8|-|-|TRBJ2-5
CASSLAPGHIQETQYF
TGTGCCAGCAGCTTAGCGCCGGGACACATACAAGAGACCCAGTACTTC
>TRBV11-2|-|TRBD2|TRBJ2-1
CASSLGAGGPREQFF
TGTGCCAGCAGCTTAGGAGCGGGAGGGCCTCGCGAGCAGTTCTTC
>TRBV4-1|-|-|TRBJ2-3
CASSLERWDTQYF
TGCGCCAGCAGCCTCGAGCGGTGGGATACGCAGTATTTT